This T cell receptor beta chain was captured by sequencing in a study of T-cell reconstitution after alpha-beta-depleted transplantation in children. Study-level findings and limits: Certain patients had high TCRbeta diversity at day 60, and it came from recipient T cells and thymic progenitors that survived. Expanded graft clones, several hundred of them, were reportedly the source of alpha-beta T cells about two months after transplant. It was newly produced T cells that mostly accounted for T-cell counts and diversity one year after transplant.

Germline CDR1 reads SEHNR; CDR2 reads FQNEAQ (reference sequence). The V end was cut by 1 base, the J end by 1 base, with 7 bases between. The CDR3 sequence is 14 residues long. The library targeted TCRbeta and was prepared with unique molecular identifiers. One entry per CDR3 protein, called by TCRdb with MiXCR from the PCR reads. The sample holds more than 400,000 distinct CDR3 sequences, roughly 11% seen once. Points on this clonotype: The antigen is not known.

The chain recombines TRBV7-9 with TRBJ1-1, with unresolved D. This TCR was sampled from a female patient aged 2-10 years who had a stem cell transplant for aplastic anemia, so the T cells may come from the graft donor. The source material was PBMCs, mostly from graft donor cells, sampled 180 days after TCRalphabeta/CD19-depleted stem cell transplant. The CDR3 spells CASSLDRRNTEAFF. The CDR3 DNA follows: TGTGCCAGCAGCTTAGATAGGAGGAACACTGAAGCTTTCTTT.